This entry features one T cell receptor beta chain sequence. Its specificity is not known. This sample is drawn from a study of T cell responses to AZD1222 COVID-19 vaccine. General study results and limits: Unmutated variant regions are reportedly the target of nearly half of TCRs that are spike-specific.

With 2 bases removed from V and 6 bases from J, the gap between germline ends came to 22 bases. Germline CDR1 reads SQVTM; CDR2 reads ANQGSEA. The CDR3 is 17 residues long. Profiled with immunoSEQ multiplex PCR; TCRdb holds only in-frame clones, not every one. The table lists tens of thousands of clones, roughly 90% of them singletons, with 1.3% to 1.5% in the top ten. This receptor was identified in an adult who received the AZD1222 COVID-19 vaccine. The chain employs TRBV29-1 and TRBJ2-2, with D possibly matching TRBD2 (7 bases). The sample consisted of peripheral blood, taken 28 days after the second AZD1222 dose. The CDR3 DNA follows: TGCAGCGTTGAATTTCTAGGCGCGGGGGCCCGCTCCGGGGAGCTGTTTTTT. Its translation: CSVEFLGAGARSGELFF.